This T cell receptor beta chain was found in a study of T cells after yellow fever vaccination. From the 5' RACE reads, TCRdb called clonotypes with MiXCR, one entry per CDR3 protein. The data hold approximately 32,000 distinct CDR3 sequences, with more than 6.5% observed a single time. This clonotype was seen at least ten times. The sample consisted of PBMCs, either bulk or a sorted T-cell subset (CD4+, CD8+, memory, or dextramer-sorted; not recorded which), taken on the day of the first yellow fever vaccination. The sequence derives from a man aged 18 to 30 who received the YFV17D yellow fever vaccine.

CDR3 coding DNA: TGTGCCAGCAGCCAAGTTGAGCGCATTCAGTACTTC. As protein: CASSQVERIQYF. The V and J genes are TRBV3-1 and TRBJ2-4, with D unresolved. Trimming stripped 1 base from V and 9 bases from J, with 7 bases between. Germline CDR1 LGHDT, CDR2 YNNKEL (reference sequence). This CDR3 is built from 12 residues.